This T cell receptor beta chain was identified in a study of cytomegalovirus exposure and HLA in healthy donors. Study-wide points: Reports described diagnosis of cytomegalovirus status by the classifier as highly specific and sensitive. Rare sequences made up most TCRs, while some public TCRs were found in many donors.

Primers for the PCR totalled 60 Vbeta and 13 Jbeta. Here immunoSEQ multiplex PCR was the method, and the copy in TCRdb shows in-frame clones only, minus some. The sample holds roughly 170,000 clones, approximately 80% seen once. As for this clone: What it binds is not known.

The CDR3 is 16 residues long. In germline, CDR1 is SNHLY, CDR2 FYNNEI. Losses at the gene ends were 4 bases for V and 7 bases for J; bases not matched to a gene: 10. This chain joins TRBV2 and TRBJ1-4; TRBD1 aligns across 9 bases. Material: PBMCs. The source of this sequence is a woman aged 18-29 years in good health and CMV-seronegative. The CDR3, as DNA: TGTGCCAGCAGTGGAAACAGGGGGCGCGGGATTGAAAAACTGTTTTTT. Its translation: CASSGNRGRGIEKLFF. Using reference TRBV2 and TRBJ1-4 for the parts outside the CDR3, the full variable domain is EPEVTQTPSHQVTQMGQEVILRCVPISNHLYFYWYRQILGQKVEFLVSFYNNEISEKSEIFDDQFSVERPDGSNFTLKIRSTKLEDSAMYFCASSGNRGRGIEKLFFGSGTQLSVL.